The 32 T cell receptor beta chains listed next were all sequenced from one sample in a study of spatial heterogeneity in lung cancer. No antigen has been identified for these receptors. Study-wide points: For expanded intratumoral alpha and beta TCRs, counts tracked tumor mutation counts.

Indicated time point: sample taken at primary tumor resection. TCRdb re-derived calls from the 5' RACE reads in MiXCR, one entry per CDR3 protein. The sample records under 20,000 distinct CDR3 sequences, 5.5% to 6.5% being singletons. The sample was lung tumor tissue, taken at surgery. Receptors were obtained from a female donor with early-stage non-small cell lung cancer.

This clonotype was found many times. Since it is a stray read in a library aimed at alpha chains, this beta chain has a size that is not meaningful. The chain's CDR3 is CASSEYHPRGEQYF. DNA of the CDR3: TGTGCCAGCAGTGAATACCACCCGCGGGGGGAGCAGTACTTC. The chain links TRBV6-1 to TRBJ2-7; TRBD2 matches at 7 bases. With 2 bases clipped from V and 7 bases from J, the junction kept 8 bases outside the gene matches. The germline V gene has CDR1 MNHNS and CDR2 SASEGT. CDR3 length: 14 amino acids.

Notes on this clonotype: Found in a library prepared for alpha chains, this beta chain is an off-target read, and its abundance has little meaning. The CDR3, as DNA: TGTGCCAGCAGCCGAGGGGTTCAAGAGACCCAGTACTTC. It translates to CASSRGVQETQYF. The V and J genes are TRBV11-2 and TRBJ2-5; D may be TRBD1 or TRBD2 (5 bases each). CDR1 and CDR2 (germline): SGHAT, FQNNGV. Trimming took off 5 bases at V and 2 bases at J, with 9 bases between the two ends. This CDR3 region has 13 residues.

This clonotype was counted at least ten times. The size of this beta chain means little, since it is a stray read in a library made for alpha chains. This chain joins TRBV29-1 and TRBJ2-1, with a tentative D call TRBD2 (5 bases). CDR3 length: 13 residues. The germline V gene has CDR1 SQVTM and CDR2 ANQGSEA. The V and J ends lost 7 bases and 7 bases respectively, with 17 bases between them. The CDR3 sequence is CSARTGFRNEQFF. The CDR3 DNA sequence: TGCAGCGCTAGGACGGGGTTCCGTAATGAGCAGTTCTTC.

This clonotype came up many times. Because this beta chain is a stray read in a library intended to capture alpha chains, its abundance should not be given much weight. The J gene is TRBJ2-1, the V gene TRBV5-1, with D unclear. With 0 bases removed from V and 9 bases from J, the gap between germline ends came to 10 bases. CDR3 length: 13 amino acids. Germline-derived CDR1 and CDR2 are SGHRS and YFSETQ. CDR3 nucleotide sequence: TGCGCCAGCAGCTTGGCAATGGTGGGTGAGCAGTTCTTC. It yields the protein CASSLAMVGEQFF.

A remark on this clonotype: This beta chain is off target for a library built for alpha chains, so its abundance means little. The J gene is TRBJ1-3, the V gene TRBV30, with a weak D call TRBD1 (6 bases). Trimming shortened V by 2 bases and J by 0 bases, and 17 bases separated the two germline ends. CDR1 and CDR2 from the germline V gene are GTSNPN and SVGIG (reference sequence). The CDR3 is 17 amino acids. CDR3 bases: TGTGCCTGGAGTAAAGGGGGGGGTTTGTACTCTGGAAACACCATATATTTT. As protein: CAWSKGGGLYSGNTIYF.

Points on this clonotype: Little can be read into the size of this beta chain, an off-target read in a library designed for alpha chains. The V gene is TRBV14, the J gene TRBJ2-1, with D tentatively TRBD1 (5 bases). This CDR3 contains 12 residues. Per germline, CDR1 SGHDN and CDR2 FVKESK. V gave up 1 base and J gave up 15 bases, with 13 bases separating them. CDR3 in amino acids: CASSQVPQAVFF. DNA for the CDR3: TGTGCCAGCAGCCAAGTCCCACAGGCCGTGTTCTTC.

This clonotype came up a few times. This beta chain appears as a stray read in a library generated for alpha chains; its size is not informative. The gene calls are TRBV11-2 and TRBJ2-4; D gene uncertain. Looked up from germline, CDR1 is SGHAT and CDR2 is FQNNGV. There are 12 residues in the CDR3. V lost 5 bases and J lost 6, with 8 bases in between. CDR3 coding DNA: TGTGCCAGCAGCCTAGTAGGAAACATTCAGTACTTC. It specifies CASSLVGNIQYF.

This clonotype was observed at least ten times. In a library made to pick up alpha chains, this beta chain is a stray read with a size that means little. The gene calls are TRBV3-1 and TRBJ2-3; D may be TRBD1 or TRBD2 (5 bases each). The V gene's germline CDR1 is LGHDT and CDR2 YNNKEL (reference sequence). This CDR3 has 14 residues. Trimming pared 2 bases from V and 1 base from J, leaving 7 bases between. CDR3 residues: CASSQMGRTDTQYF. The CDR3, as DNA: TGTGCCAGCAGCCAAATGGGACGCACAGATACGCAGTATTTT.

There are many counts of this clonotype. This beta chain is an unintended read in a library built for alpha chains; its size means little. The chain joins TRBV5-4 to TRBJ2-3; D is perhaps TRBD1 (5 bases). Germline V gives CDR1 SGHNT, CDR2 YYREEE (reference sequence). Deletions cut 10 bases from V and 6 bases from J, with 18 bases between. The CDR3 covers 13 residues. The CDR3 bases are TGTGCCGTACAGGACACTCAAGCGGATACGCAGTATTTT. Residues: CAVQDTQADTQYF.

This clonotype was observed at least ten times. Found in a library prepared for alpha chains, this beta chain is an off-target read, and its abundance has little meaning. The chain uses TRBV7-2 and TRBJ2-3; D unresolved. V lost 0 bases and J lost 1, with 8 bases in between. The germline gives CDR1 SGHTA, CDR2 FQGNSA. This CDR3 region has 15 residues. In DNA, the CDR3 is TGTGCCAGCAGCTTAGCGGGAACTGGCACAGATACGCAGTATTTT. Encoded protein: CASSLAGTGTDTQYF.

This clonotype was seen only a few times. Because the library targeted alpha chains, this beta chain is an off-target read whose size means little. The chain joins TRBV20-1 to TRBJ1-6, with 8 bases matching TRBD1. Unmatched junction bases numbered 5, after V lost 5 bases and J lost 8 bases. Germline lookup yields CDR1 DFQATT and CDR2 SNEGSKA (reference sequence). The CDR3 is made up of 13 amino acids. The CDR3 reads CSARVDRDSPLHF. As DNA, the CDR3 is TGCAGTGCTCGAGTGGACAGGGATTCACCCCTCCACTTT.

This clonotype was seen many times. The library was designed around alpha chains, so this beta chain is a stray read whose abundance carries little weight. The chain employs TRBV29-1 and TRBJ2-5; perhaps D is TRBD1 or TRBD2 (6 bases each). V lost 7 bases, J lost 3 bases, and 21 bases lay in between. This CDR3 region has 15 residues. CDR1 and CDR2 from the germline V gene are SQVTM and ANQGSEA. The CDR3 DNA reads as TGCAGCGCCCGAAGGTCCCGGGGGCCCGAAGAGACCCAGTACTTC. Protein: CSARRSRGPEETQYF.

This clonotype was seen many times. This beta chain is off target for a library built for alpha chains, so its abundance means little. The V gene is TRBV5-1, the J gene TRBJ2-1, with D tentatively TRBD1 or TRBD2 (5 bases each). Germline V CDR1 and CDR2: SGHRS, YFSETQ. Deletions cut 2 bases from V and 5 bases from J, with 8 bases between. This CDR3 is built from 13 residues. CDR3 residues: CASSLLGDNEQFF. The DNA for the CDR3 is TGCGCCAGCAGCTTATTGGGGGACAATGAGCAGTTCTTC.

This clonotype was found a few times. For a library built for alpha chains, this beta chain is a stray read; little rests on its size. The chain recombines TRBV5-1 with TRBJ1-3; D might be TRBD1 (6 bases). This CDR3 has 15 residues. Germline assignment: CDR1 SGHRS and CDR2 YFSETQ. The V end was cut by 4 bases, the J end by 0 bases, with 11 bases between. CDR3 region: CASSPDRASGNTIYF. The DNA for the CDR3 is TGCGCCAGCAGCCCGGACAGAGCCTCTGGAAACACCATATATTTT.

In its sample, this clonotype is medium-sized. This beta chain represents an off-target read in a library built for alpha chains; its size is of limited meaning. The CDR3 protein is CSVGVGLYTGELFF. DNA for the CDR3: TGCAGCGTTGGGGTTGGCCTTTACACCGGGGAGCTGTTTTTT. The chain has TRBV29-1 and TRBJ2-2; D gene ambiguous. The CDR3 contains 14 residues. CDR1 is SQVTM, CDR2 ANQGSEA, per germline. The germline V and J ends were trimmed by 4 bases and 3 bases, with 12 bases remaining between them.

This clonotype was observed many times. A library made for alpha chains picked up this beta chain off target, so its size means little. V and J are TRBV20-1 and TRBJ2-7; no firm D call. CDR1 and CDR2 (germline): DFQATT, SNEGSKA (reference sequence). This CDR3 contains 14 residues. The V end was cut by 2 bases, the J end by 0 bases, with 11 bases between. The CDR3 DNA is TGCAGTGCTAGATCTCCATACAGCTCCTACGAGCAGTACTTC. Its translation: CSARSPYSSYEQYF.

This clonotype was observed many times. This beta chain is a stray sequence in a library constructed for alpha chains; its clone size is not meaningful. This sequence joins TRBV4-2 and TRBJ2-3; 10 bases line up with TRBD2. Germline values: CDR1 LGHNA, CDR2 YNFKEQ. The CDR3 covers 17 residues. Unmatched junction bases numbered 10, after V lost 1 base and J lost 6 bases. CDR3 in DNA: TGTGCCAGCAGCCAAGGAGATTTTGCTAGCGGGAGTGATACGCAGTATTTT. Protein sequence: CASSQGDFASGSDTQYF.

At least ten counts were recorded for this clonotype. Since it is a stray read in a library aimed at alpha chains, this beta chain has a size that is not meaningful. V gene TRBV2 combines with J gene TRBJ2-2; D is unresolved. The CDR3 has 14 residues. The V end lost 7 bases, the J end lost 0 bases, and 9 bases lay between the germline ends. Germline values: CDR1 SNHLY, CDR2 FYNNEI. CDR3 protein: CASNAFSNTGELFF. For the CDR3, the DNA is TGTGCCAGCAACGCCTTTTCGAACACCGGGGAGCTGTTTTTT.

This clonotype has at least ten counts. This beta chain came through as a stray read in a library set up for alpha chains, and its size says little. J is TRBJ2-3 and V is TRBV4-2, with 8 bases lining up with TRBD2. V was clipped by 8 bases and J by 4 bases; unmatched bases: 8. Germline lookup yields CDR1 LGHNA and CDR2 YNFKEQ. There are 14 residues in the CDR3. The chain's CDR3 is CASRAGGAADTQYF. DNA for the CDR3: TGTGCCAGCCGCGCGGGGGGAGCTGCAGATACGCAGTATTTT.

The table lists this clonotype with a few counts. With the library built for alpha chains, this beta chain is off target and its frequency is not meaningful. The rearrangement links TRBV18 to TRBJ2-2, with 9 positions matching TRBD1. The CDR3 runs 15 residues. V was pared by 3 bases and J by 3 bases, with 2 bases of the junction left unmatched. Germline values: CDR1 KGHSH, CDR2 LQKENI. For the CDR3, the DNA is TGTGCCAGCTCACCTCGGACAGGGGACACCGGGGAGCTGTTTTTT. It is translated as CASSPRTGDTGELFF.

Details on this clonotype: The germline gene is not matched at one end of the junction; a read error may be the cause. Because the library targeted alpha chains, this beta chain is an off-target read whose size means little. The rearrangement links TRBV5-1 to TRBJ2-2, with a tentative D call TRBD1 (6 bases). The CDR3 extends over 16 amino acids. The germline gives CDR1 SGHRS, CDR2 YFSETQ. The DNA of the CDR3 is TGCGCCAGCAGCTTGGGACCGACAGGAGTCCCCGGGGAGCTGCTTTTT. Amino acid sequence: CASSLGPTGVPGELLF.

This clonotype was counted ten times or more. This beta chain represents an off-target read in a library built for alpha chains; its size is of limited meaning. The gene calls are TRBV20-1 and TRBJ2-5, with TRBD1 as a possible D gene (5 bases). The CDR3 is 13 residues long. Germline CDR1 reads DFQATT; CDR2 reads SNEGSKA (reference sequence). Trimming pared 8 bases from V and 0 bases from J, leaving 13 bases between. CDR3 region: CSQLKGDQETQYF. The CDR3 bases are TGCAGTCAGCTAAAAGGGGACCAAGAGACCCAGTACTTC.

About this clonotype itself: Because this beta chain is a stray read in a library intended to capture alpha chains, its abundance should not be given much weight. The rearrangement links TRBV6-5 to TRBJ2-2; the D gene is possibly TRBD2 (5 bases). The germline CDR1 and CDR2 sequences are MNHEY and SVGAGI. The CDR3 has 18 amino acids. Trimming took off 2 bases at V and 1 base at J, with 17 bases between the two ends. The CDR3 DNA sequence: TGTGCCAGCAGTTACACACTCCGAGGTAGCGTGAACACCGGGGAGCTGTTTTTT. As protein: CASSYTLRGSVNTGELFF.

In its sample, this clonotype was seen many times. This beta chain turned up in a library designed for alpha chains; as an off-target read, its abundance says little. The rearrangement links TRBV7-9 to TRBJ2-4; the match to TRBD1 covers 7 bases. The CDR3 runs to 14 residues. CDR1 is SEHNR, CDR2 FQNEAQ, per germline (reference sequence). V was pared by 1 base and J by 6 bases, with 3 bases of the junction left unmatched. The CDR3 here is CASSLGTGPNIQYF. The CDR3 DNA reads as TGTGCCAGCAGCTTAGGGACAGGTCCAAACATTCAGTACTTC. Full variable domain (outside the CDR3, taken from reference TRBV7-9 and TRBJ2-4): DTGVSQNPRHKITKRGQNVTFRCDPISEHNRLYWYRQTLGQGPEFLTYFQNEAQLEKSRLLSDRFSAERPKGSFSTLEIQRTEQGDSAMYLCASSLGTGPNIQYFGAGTRLSVL.

This clonotype was seen many times. This beta chain was picked up by a library intended for alpha chains and is off target, so its count carries little meaning. The chain carries TRBV20-1 and TRBJ2-7; TRBD2 is a possible D gene (6 bases). V was clipped by 6 bases and J by 0 bases, with 12 bases between them. CDR1 and CDR2 from the germline V gene are DFQATT and SNEGSKA (reference sequence). The CDR3 is made up of 13 amino acids. The CDR3 nucleotides are TGCAGTGCCCCGGGGGAAATCTCCTACGAGCAGTACTTC. It specifies CSAPGEISYEQYF.

This clonotype was seen repeatedly, ten times or more. In a library made to pick up alpha chains, this beta chain is a stray read with a size that means little. This rearrangement joins TRBV7-9 to TRBJ2-2; the D is unclear. CDR1 and CDR2 (germline): SEHNR, FQNEAQ (reference sequence). The ends were cut back, 5 bases at V and 1 base at J, with 2 bases in the middle. This CDR3 has 12 residues. Written as DNA, the CDR3 is TGTGCCAGCAGCGAGAACACCGGGGAGCTGTTTTTT. This translates into CASSENTGELFF.

Remarks on this clonotype: This beta chain turned up in a library designed for alpha chains; as an off-target read, its abundance says little. The rearrangement joins TRBV2 to TRBJ2-1; either TRBD1 or TRBD2 may supply D (5 bases each). V shed 6 bases and J shed 6 bases, with 6 bases lying between them. Germline CDR1 and CDR2: SNHLY and FYNNEI. The length of the CDR3 is 11 residues. The CDR3, as DNA: TGTGCCAGCAGCGGGGCCAATGAGCAGTTCTTC. It specifies CASSGANEQFF.

In the case of this clonotype: Being one base from a much bigger clone, this may be a read error. Since the library was made to target alpha chains, this beta chain is a stray read and its abundance is not meaningful. The CDR3 DNA reads TGTGTCAGCAGCTTTGGGAGGACAAGGACAGGGCCCTACAATGAGCAGTTCTTC. Translating gives CVSSFGRTRTGPYNEQFF. V and J are TRBV7-9 and TRBJ2-1; 8 bases match TRBD1. The CDR3 extends over 18 amino acids. Germline V gene sequence: CDR1 SEHNR, CDR2 FQNEAQ (reference sequence).

The table lists this clonotype with many counts. Because this beta chain is a stray read in a library intended to capture alpha chains, its abundance should not be given much weight. CDR3 sequence reads: CASSGSGGTEAFF. The CDR3, as DNA: TGCGCCAGCAGTGGGTCGGGGGGCACTGAAGCTTTCTTT. The chain joins TRBV10-2 to TRBJ1-1; tentative D call: TRBD1 (5 bases). The germline V gene encodes CDR1 WSHSY and CDR2 SAAADI. V gave up 4 bases and J gave up 4 bases, with 10 bases separating them. The CDR3 consists of 13 residues.

This clonotype was counted at least ten times. This beta chain slipped into a library made for alpha chains as a stray read, so its size is not meaningful. J is TRBJ2-5 and V is TRBV6-1; TRBD2 matches at 12 bases. In germline, CDR1 is MNHNS, CDR2 SASEGT. With V trimmed by 2 bases and J by 6 bases, 10 bases remained unmatched. CDR3 length: 17 residues. The CDR3 DNA is TGTGCCAGCAGTGAATTTCCTAGCGGGAGGGCCCGTAAGACCCAGTACTTC. Amino acid sequence: CASSEFPSGRARKTQYF.

This clonotype was seen ten or more times. A library made for alpha chains picked up this beta chain off target, so its size means little. V gene TRBV20-1 combines with J gene TRBJ1-5; D uncertain. V lost 6 bases and J 4 bases, leaving 16 bases between the germline ends. CDR3 size: 14 residues. Germline lookup yields CDR1 DFQATT and CDR2 SNEGSKA (reference sequence). In DNA form, the CDR3 reads TGCAGTGCCCGCGGCCACGACGGAAATCAGCCCCAGCATTTT. This encodes CSARGHDGNQPQHF.

This clonotype occurred a few times. With the library built for alpha chains, this beta chain is off target and its frequency is not meaningful. This chain joins TRBV7-2 and TRBJ2-7; possible D gene TRBD1, 6 bases. The CDR3 consists of 14 residues. The germline V gene has CDR1 SGHTA and CDR2 FQGNSA. Trimming stripped 1 base from V and 2 bases from J, with 9 bases between. The CDR3 protein is CASSLEDRAYEQYF. The CDR3 nucleotides read TGTGCCAGCAGCTTAGAGGACAGAGCCTACGAGCAGTACTTC.